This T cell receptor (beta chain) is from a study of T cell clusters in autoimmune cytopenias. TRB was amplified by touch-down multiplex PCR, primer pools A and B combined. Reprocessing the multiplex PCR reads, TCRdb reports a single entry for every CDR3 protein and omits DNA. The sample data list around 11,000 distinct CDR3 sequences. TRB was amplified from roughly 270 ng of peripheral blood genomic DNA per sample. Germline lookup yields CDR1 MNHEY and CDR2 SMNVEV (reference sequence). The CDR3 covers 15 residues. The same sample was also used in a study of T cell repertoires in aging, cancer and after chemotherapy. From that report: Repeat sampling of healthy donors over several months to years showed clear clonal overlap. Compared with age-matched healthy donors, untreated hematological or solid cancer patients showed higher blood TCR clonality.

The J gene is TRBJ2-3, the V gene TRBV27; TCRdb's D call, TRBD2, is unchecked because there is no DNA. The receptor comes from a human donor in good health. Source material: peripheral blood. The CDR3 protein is CASSLFAGPTDTQYF.